These 30 T cell receptor beta chains were all obtained from the same sample, sequenced in a study of T-cell reconstitution after alpha-beta-depleted transplantation in children. The TCRbeta library was prepared with unique molecular identifiers. TCRdb analysed the PCR reads with MiXCR anew, one entry per CDR3 protein. The profile shows hundreds of thousands of distinct CDR3 sequences, around a tenth of them singletons. Here the sequenced sample was PBMCs, taken before TCRalphabeta/CD19-depleted stem cell transplant. Receptors were obtained from a boy younger than two with acute myeloid leukemia, due to receive a stem cell transplant.

Regarding this clonotype: A much larger clonotype is one base distant, so this may be a read error. The chain links TRBV7-3 to TRBJ1-1, with D perhaps matching TRBD1 (6 bases). This CDR3 has 15 amino acids. Germline loops: CDR1 SGHTA, CDR2 FQGTGA. The CDR3 DNA reads as TGTGCCAGCAGCTTAATCGGGGGCGTTGACTCTGAACCTTTCTTT. Its protein product is CASSLIGGVDSEPFF.

This clonotype has only a few counts. The V gene is TRBV12-3 or TRBV12-4, the J gene TRBJ1-5; 9 positions agree with TRBD1. With 6 bases clipped from V and 7 bases from J, the junction kept 7 bases outside the gene matches. The CDR3 contains 14 residues. Written as DNA, the CDR3 is TGTGCCAGCAGCCATACAGGGGGCGGGCAGCCCCAGCATTTT. Its protein is CASSHTGGGQPQHF.

The V gene is TRBV10-3, the J gene TRBJ2-1, with 8 bases lining up with TRBD1. CDR1 ENHRY and CDR2 SYGVKD come from the germline V gene. CDR3 length equals 12 residues. Germline trimming cut 4 bases from V and 16 bases from J; bases unmatched to any gene: 9. The CDR3 reads CAISGEDRVEFF. The CDR3 DNA is TGTGCCATCAGTGGAGAGGACAGGGTCGAATTCTTC.

The chain links TRBV19 to TRBJ1-1, with 7 bases aligning to TRBD1. Germline CDR1 and CDR2: LNHDA and SQIVND (reference sequence). The CDR3 consists of 14 residues. Unmatched junction bases numbered 7, after V lost 5 bases and J lost 4 bases. The CDR3 nucleotides are TGTGCCAGTAGTGGGGGTTACAGGGGCACTGAAGCTTTCTTT. Translated: CASSGGYRGTEAFF.

In this sample, this clonotype turned up many times. The genes are TRBV18 and TRBJ2-5; 9 nucleotides agree with TRBD1. Looked up from germline, CDR1 is KGHSH and CDR2 is LQKENI. The ends lost 3 bases at V and 4 bases at J; junction bases unmatched: 9. The CDR3 extends over 16 amino acids. The CDR3 nucleotides are TGTGCCAGCTCACCCCAACGAACAGGGGGCCGAGAGACCCAGTACTTC. Protein sequence: CASSPQRTGGRETQYF.

V and J are TRBV4-3 and TRBJ2-1; tentative D call: TRBD1 (5 bases). The length of the CDR3 is 18 residues. Germline CDR1 and CDR2: LGHNA and YSLEER. V lost 0 bases, J lost 0 bases, and 15 bases lay in between. The CDR3 nucleotides are TGCGCCAGCAGCCAAGATTTGCTTGACAGTGTCTCCTACAATGAGCAGTTCTTC. It specifies CASSQDLLDSVSYNEQFF.

The genes are TRBV5-6 and TRBJ2-3; the D is unclear. Germline CDR1 is SGHDT and CDR2 is YYEEEE. V was clipped by 9 bases and J by 3 bases, with 14 bases between them. This CDR3 contains 13 residues. The CDR3 is CAMTRRRTDTQYF. For the CDR3, the DNA is TGTGCCATGACCCGGCGGAGAACAGATACGCAGTATTTT.

In its sample, this clonotype was seen many times. The V gene is TRBV6-2 or TRBV6-3, the J gene TRBJ2-2, with 7 bases identical to TRBD2. V dropped 2 bases and J dropped 8; count of bases not matched to a gene: 14. The V gene's germline CDR1 is MNHEY and CDR2 SVGEGT. The CDR3 is 17 residues long. The CDR3 reads CASSYPMTSRKAGELFF. The CDR3, as DNA: TGTGCCAGCAGTTACCCCATGACTAGCAGGAAGGCGGGGGAGCTGTTTTTT.

This clonotype was detected ten times or more. J is TRBJ2-1 and V is TRBV3-1; D unclear. CDR1 and CDR2 from the germline V gene are LGHDT and YNNKEL (reference sequence). This CDR3 has 15 amino acids. V lost 1 base, J lost 0 bases, and 7 bases lay in between. The CDR3 DNA reads as TGTGCCAGCAGCCAAGCAGCGATCTCCTACAATGAGCAGTTCTTC. Translating gives CASSQAAISYNEQFF.

This clonotype was seen many times. V gene TRBV14 combines with J gene TRBJ2-5, with D hard to call. CDR1 is SGHDN, CDR2 FVKESK, per germline. The V end lost 1 base, the J end lost 1 base, and 10 bases lay between the germline ends. CDR3 length: 15 amino acids. The CDR3 loop reads CASSQGIGPQETQYF. CDR3 bases: TGTGCCAGCAGCCAAGGCATAGGTCCCCAAGAGACCCAGTACTTC.

This clonotype was counted at least ten times. The J gene is TRBJ2-2, the V gene TRBV24-1; TRBD1 might be the D (5 bases). Trimming removed 0 bases at V and 1 base at J, with 11 bases between. This CDR3 comprises 17 residues. CDR1 and CDR2 from the germline V gene are KGHDR and SFDVKD. The CDR3: CATSDLGQGLNTGELFF. CDR3 sequence (DNA): TGTGCCACCAGTGATTTGGGGCAGGGTTTGAACACCGGGGAGCTGTTTTTT.

A remark on this clonotype: A much larger clone lies a single base off, so this may be a read error. The chain recombines TRBV20-1 with TRBJ2-1, with unresolved D. CDR1 and CDR2 from the germline V gene are DFQATT and SNEGSKA (reference sequence). Trimming left V 0 bases short and J 7 bases short, with 10 bases between. This CDR3 has 13 residues. CDR3 in DNA: TGCAGTGCTAGAGACCACCCAGCAAATGAGCAGTTCTTC. Its translation is CSARDHPANEQFF.

This clonotype was observed at least ten times. The chain recombines TRBV5-1 with TRBJ2-5; D is unclear. The germline gives CDR1 SGHRS, CDR2 YFSETQ. The V end lost 2 bases, the J end lost 5 bases, and 7 bases lay between the germline ends. The CDR3 is 12 residues long. For the CDR3, the DNA is TGCGCCAGCAGCTTAATCTGGGAGACCCAGTACTTC. Protein sequence: CASSLIWETQYF.

This clonotype came up many times. V and J are TRBV6-5 and TRBJ2-3, with a possible D match to TRBD2 (5 bases). The CDR3 consists of 14 residues. Germline V lookup: CDR1 MNHEY, CDR2 SVGAGI. V was shortened by 6 bases and J by 3 bases, with 13 bases between the two germline ends. The CDR3: CASRDSQWTDTQYF. The CDR3 DNA reads as TGTGCCAGCAGGGACTCCCAGTGGACAGATACGCAGTATTTT.

In its sample, this clonotype was seen a few times. The V and J genes are TRBV28 and TRBJ2-7, with 8 bases matching TRBD1. Germline CDR1 reads MDHEN; CDR2 reads SYDVKM. The CDR3 is made up of 14 amino acids. With 5 bases clipped from V and 1 base from J, the junction kept 4 bases outside the gene matches. The CDR3 here is CASSRGDRSYEQYF. CDR3 in DNA: TGTGCCAGCAGTAGGGGGGACAGGTCCTACGAGCAGTACTTC.

This clonotype was detected many times. This chain connects TRBV25-1 to TRBJ2-1; 8 nucleotides agree with TRBD2. Germline V lookup: CDR1 MGHDK, CDR2 SYGVNS. This CDR3 is 14 amino acids long. The ends lost 2 bases at V and 6 bases at J; junction bases unmatched: 3. CDR3 nucleotide sequence: TGTGCCAGCAGTGAACTAGCGGGTAGCAATGAGCAGTTCTTC. This codes for CASSELAGSNEQFF.

As for this clonotype: This sequence may be a read error, since a much larger clone differs from it by one base. The rearrangement joins TRBV3-1 to TRBJ2-1; 7 nucleotides align to TRBD2. The CDR3 has 19 amino acids. Trimming at V came to 1 base and at J to 5 bases, leaving 17 bases not matched to a gene. Per germline, CDR1 LGHDT and CDR2 YNNKEL (reference sequence). The CDR3 DNA follows: TGTGCCAGCAGCCAAGGCCAACTTTGGGTCACTAGCGCCAACAATGAGCAGTTCTTC. Protein sequence: CASSQGQLWVTSANNEQFF.

This clonotype was detected many times. The V gene is TRBV7-9, the J gene TRBJ2-7; D possibly matches TRBD1 or TRBD2 (5 bases each). V shed 5 bases and J shed 4 bases, with 15 bases lying between them. Germline V CDR1 and CDR2: SEHNR, FQNEAQ (reference sequence). This CDR3 has 14 residues. The CDR3 DNA reads TGTGCCAGCAGCCGAACGGGACCGATTTACGAGCAGTACTTC. Amino acids: CASSRTGPIYEQYF.

At least ten counts were recorded for this clonotype. V and J are TRBV7-6 and TRBJ2-2; the match to TRBD1 covers 7 bases. The CDR3 covers 15 residues. The germline V gene encodes CDR1 SGHVS and CDR2 FNYEAQ. With V trimmed by 2 bases and J by 2 bases, 2 bases remained unmatched. CDR3 residues: CASSLNRGNTGELFF. The CDR3, as DNA: TGTGCCAGCAGCTTAAACAGGGGTAACACCGGGGAGCTGTTTTTT.

The DNA for the CDR3 is TGTGCCAGCAGCGTAGAGCCTTTGCCGGGGGAGACCCAGTACTTC. It codes for CASSVEPLPGETQYF. The rearrangement uses TRBV9 and TRBJ2-5; tentative D call: TRBD2 (5 bases). Per the germline V gene, CDR1 is SGDLS and CDR2 is YYNGEE. V was clipped by 0 bases and J by 5 bases, with 14 bases between them. This CDR3 is built from 15 residues.

CDR3 in amino acids: CASSPWRGEDNEQFF. CDR3 sequence (DNA): TGTGCCAGCAGCCCATGGCGGGGGGAGGACAATGAGCAGTTCTTC. The chain carries TRBV3-1 and TRBJ2-1, with 8 bases identical to TRBD2. This CDR3 has 15 residues. The V segment lost 4 bases and the J segment 5 bases; nucleotides outside the gene matches: 7. CDR1 LGHDT and CDR2 YNNKEL come from the germline V gene (reference sequence).

This clonotype was observed many times. The chain links TRBV20-1 to TRBJ2-2; TRBD1 agrees at 9 bases. After removal of 6 bases from V and 4 bases from J, the junction contained 6 bases not matched to a gene. CDR1 and CDR2 from the germline V gene are DFQATT and SNEGSKA (reference sequence). CDR3 length: 14 residues. DNA for the CDR3: TGCAGTGCCCCTCGGGACAGGGTCACCGGGGAGCTGTTTTTT. Protein: CSAPRDRVTGELFF.

This clonotype was found many times. CDR3 residues: CASRPGTGFQYF. CDR3 nucleotide sequence: TGTGCCAGCAGACCCGGGACAGGGTTTCAGTACTTC. This rearrangement joins TRBV7-9 to TRBJ2-4; 9 nucleotides line up with TRBD1. J was trimmed by 11 bases and V by 6 bases; bases with no gene match: 5. There are 12 residues in the CDR3. Germline CDR1 reads SEHNR; CDR2 reads FQNEAQ (reference sequence).

This clonotype was observed at least ten times. The CDR3 here is CASSLGAGETDTQYF. The CDR3 coding sequence is TGCGCCAGCAGCTTGGGCGCGGGGGAGACAGATACGCAGTATTTT. The rearrangement uses TRBV5-1 and TRBJ2-3; 7 bases align to TRBD2. Germline V gene lookup returns CDR1 SGHRS and CDR2 YFSETQ. This CDR3 spans 15 amino acids. The V gene end was trimmed by 0 bases and the J gene end by 3 bases; junction bases not matched to a gene: 4.

This clonotype was found many times. This chain uses TRBV28 with TRBJ2-5, with 8 bases matching TRBD2. The CDR3 runs 17 residues. Trimming removed 4 bases from V and 5 bases from J; junction bases left unmatched: 15. Germline values: CDR1 MDHEN, CDR2 SYDVKM. The CDR3 DNA is TGTGCCAGCAGTTCCCCTAGGGCGGGGGGAGCATGGGAGACCCAGTACTTC. The encoded protein is CASSSPRAGGAWETQYF.

This clonotype was counted ten times or more. The genes are TRBV11-2 and TRBJ2-1, with TRBD2 matching 10 bases. V was clipped by 0 bases and J by 2 bases; unmatched bases: 4. The length of the CDR3 is 17 residues. Germline V gene sequence: CDR1 SGHAT, CDR2 FQNNGV. CDR3 in amino acids: CASSLDFLAGAYNEQFF. In DNA, the CDR3 is TGTGCCAGCAGCTTAGACTTCCTAGCGGGAGCCTACAATGAGCAGTTCTTC.

The table lists this clonotype with many counts. This chain links TRBV29-1 with TRBJ2-5; D is unclear. V was clipped by 4 bases and J by 6 bases, with 6 bases between them. CDR3 size: 10 residues. Germline V gives CDR1 SQVTM, CDR2 ANQGSEA. The CDR3 loop is CSVAVQTQYF. The CDR3 coding sequence is TGCAGCGTTGCCGTACAGACCCAGTACTTC.

Many counts were recorded for this clonotype. J is TRBJ2-7 and V is TRBV6-2 or TRBV6-3, with D perhaps assigned TRBD1 or TRBD2 (5 bases each). V gave up 5 bases and J gave up 12 bases, with 26 bases separating them. Looked up from germline, CDR1 is MNHEY and CDR2 is SVGEGT. This CDR3 has 15 amino acids. CDR3 bases: TGTGCCAGCAGTCCTACCGCCGTCGGGGCAAGGCCGACGTACTTC. Amino acids: CASSPTAVGARPTYF.

This clonotype was counted many times. As DNA, the CDR3 is TGCAGCGTTGAAGATCCAATCCCCGGACTAGCGGGGTTTGAGCAGTTCTTC. It specifies CSVEDPIPGLAGFEQFF. The J gene is TRBJ2-1, the V gene TRBV29-1; 12 positions agree with TRBD2. The CDR3 contains 17 residues. Germline CDR1 is SQVTM and CDR2 is ANQGSEA. J gave up 9 bases and V 0 bases, and 12 bases lay outside the gene matches.

V gene TRBV24-1 combines with J gene TRBJ2-1, with 7 bases fitting TRBD2. In germline, CDR1 is KGHDR, CDR2 SFDVKD. This CDR3 is built from 14 residues. The V segment lost 3 bases and the J segment 5 bases; nucleotides outside the gene matches: 3. In DNA, the CDR3 is TGTGCCACCAGTGATCCCGGGAGGAACAATGAGCAGTTCTTC. Its protein is CATSDPGRNNEQFF.